The TCR beta chain described here comes from a study of PD-1 blockade in classical Hodgkin lymphoma. Turning to this clone: As yet, its antigen is unknown.

Sequencing was performed with immunoSEQ multiplex PCR; in TCRdb, only in-frame clones are kept and a portion is missing. The repertoire holds some 150,000 clones, with 78% as singletons. Study-wide points: It was among complete responders that baseline diversity resembled that of newly diagnosed patients. In newly diagnosed patients, baseline TCR diversity was reportedly below that of healthy donors. A significant rise in TCR diversity was seen by C4D1 for CD4+ cells but not for CD8+ cells.

Every patient had relapsed following autologous stem cell transplantation, and cohorts differed in brentuximab vedotin exposure. This CDR3 contains 15 residues. V was clipped by 4 bases and J by 5 bases, with 17 bases between them. CDR1 is SGHTA, CDR2 FQGTGA, per germline. The receptor was isolated from a human donor with classical Hodgkin lymphoma. This material consisted of peripheral blood mononuclear cells (PBMCs), taken before the second cycle of nivolumab. The rearrangement uses TRBV7-3 and TRBJ2-5; D perhaps matches TRBD2 (6 bases). The CDR3 DNA is TGTGCCAGCAGCTACGGATGGTCTAGCGTGGAGACCCAGTACTTC. The encoded protein is CASSYGWSSVETQYF.